The clone carrying this T cell receptor (beta chain) appeared many times. What it binds is unknown. The CDR3 spans 13 residues. From germline, CDR1 is SGHNT and CDR2 YYREEE (reference sequence). The V gene end was trimmed by 4 bases and the J gene end by 3 bases; junction bases not matched to a gene: 3. This entry comes from a study of T cells after posttransplantation cyclophosphamide. Findings and caveats of the study: Tissue-infiltrating T cells from skin or gut overlapped little with blood T cells. Recipient CMV seropositivity and CMV reactivation strongly tracked TRB clonality.

This related bone marrow graft donor gave peripheral blood on the day of marrow donation. The data were produced by immunoSEQ multiplex PCR, yet TCRdb's version contains in-frame clones alone and is incomplete. Altogether tens of thousands of clones were found in the sample, and no singletons occur. The receptor was derived from a man aged 40-50 years in good health, CMV-negative, and a related stem cell transplant donor. Sequencing used PBMCs. J is TRBJ1-2 and V is TRBV5-4; TRBD1 agrees at 7 bases. CDR3 sequence: CASSGQAYYGYTF. The DNA for the CDR3 is TGTGCCAGCAGCGGACAGGCATACTATGGCTACACCTTC.